This passage covers 24 T cell receptor beta chains from one sample sequenced in a study of response to subunit inactivated influenza vaccine. TCRdb called the RT-PCR reads again in MiXCR, with one record for every CDR3 protein. Counted here are 600,000 to 850,000 distinct CDR3 sequences, about 15% occurring once; the ten biggest clones make up approximately 7.6%. This material consisted of PBMCs from blood, taken 14 to 15 days before vaccination. These receptors were collected from a middle-aged man who received an inactivated influenza vaccine.

In this sample, this clonotype turned up a few times. The V call is TRBV5-1, the J call TRBJ2-4; D possibly matches TRBD1 or TRBD2 (5 bases each). Trimming took 3 bases from V and 0 from J, leaving 13 bases between them. Looked up from germline, CDR1 is SGHRS and CDR2 is YFSETQ. This CDR3 has 16 residues. The CDR3 loop reads CASSWDAGLAKNIQYF. DNA for the CDR3: TGCGCCAGCAGCTGGGACGCCGGATTAGCCAAAAACATTCAGTACTTC.

This clonotype was observed many times. CDR3 bases: TGTGCCATCAGGGACAGTAGCAATCAGCCCCAGCATTTT. It is translated as CAIRDSSNQPQHF. The rearrangement joins TRBV10-3 to TRBJ1-5; D perhaps matches TRBD1 (6 bases). Germline loops: CDR1 ENHRY, CDR2 SYGVKD. Trimming cost V 6 bases and J 0 bases, with 6 bases left between them. The CDR3 sequence is 13 residues long.

This rearrangement joins TRBV24-1 to TRBJ1-2; tentative D call: TRBD1 (5 bases). The germline V gene has CDR1 KGHDR and CDR2 SFDVKD. With 4 bases removed from V and 5 bases from J, the gap between germline ends came to 19 bases. This CDR3 has 16 amino acids. The CDR3 DNA is TGTGCCACCAGTGAAGCTTCGGACAATAAGGGGTATGGCTACACCTTC. Translating it yields CATSEASDNKGYGYTF.

The J gene is TRBJ2-5, the V gene TRBV2; D gene ambiguous. CDR3 size: 11 residues. The V gene's germline CDR1 is SNHLY and CDR2 FYNNEI. V dropped 7 bases and J dropped 3 bases, with 6 bases sitting between them. This CDR3 is CASTGEETQYF. CDR3 in DNA: TGTGCCAGCACCGGCGAAGAGACCCAGTACTTC.

This clonotype was recorded at least ten times. The chain recombines TRBV12-3 or TRBV12-4 with TRBJ2-5; 9 bases fit TRBD2. V was clipped by 7 bases and J by 4 bases; unmatched bases: 10. The CDR3 is 15 residues long. In nucleotides, the CDR3 is TGTGCCAGCACCAAAAGCGGGAGGTTGGGAGAGACCCAGTACTTC. Amino acids: CASTKSGRLGETQYF.

The rearrangement uses TRBV10-1 and TRBJ1-2; the D is unclear. The CDR3 spans 13 residues. V gave up 0 bases and J gave up 7 bases, with 9 bases separating them. Germline values: CDR1 WNHNN, CDR2 SYGVQD (reference sequence). The DNA for the CDR3 is TGCGCCAGCAGTGAGTCCGAGTATTTTGGCTACACCTTC. It specifies CASSESEYFGYTF.

This clonotype occurred many times. J is TRBJ2-3 and V is TRBV12-3 or TRBV12-4; D call uncertain. With 6 bases removed from V and 5 bases from J, the gap between germline ends came to 6 bases. The CDR3 covers 11 residues. The CDR3 sequence is CASSPQDTQYF. The DNA of the CDR3 is TGTGCCAGCAGCCCACAAGATACGCAGTATTTT.

This clonotype was counted only a few times. The chain carries TRBV4-3 and TRBJ2-3; D is unclear. V was cut by 0 bases and J by 2 bases, with 18 bases left in between. The CDR3 contains 18 residues. CDR1 is LGHNA, CDR2 YSLEER, per germline. CDR3 region: CASSQDEAGRGYTDTQYF. The DNA of the CDR3 is TGCGCCAGCAGCCAAGATGAGGCCGGTAGAGGATACACAGATACGCAGTATTTT.

This clonotype turned up a few times. The chain employs TRBV7-9 and TRBJ2-2; TRBD1 aligns across 11 bases. This CDR3 contains 16 residues. CDR1 and CDR2 from the germline V gene are SEHNR and FQNEAQ (reference sequence). V was clipped by 4 bases and J by 7 bases; unmatched bases: 8. CDR3 sequence reads: CASSYAGTGGVGELFF. The CDR3 DNA reads as TGTGCCAGCAGCTACGCCGGGACAGGGGGTGTCGGGGAGCTGTTTTTT.

In this sample, this clonotype turned up a few times. The chain recombines TRBV27 with TRBJ2-3; no firm D call. Germline loops: CDR1 MNHEY, CDR2 SMNVEV (reference sequence). The V gene lost 0 bases and the J gene lost 5 bases, with 6 bases spanning the gap. The CDR3 sequence is 13 residues long. The CDR3 is CASSLSYGDTQYF. The CDR3 bases are TGTGCCAGCAGTTTATCTTACGGAGATACGCAGTATTTT.

This clonotype showed up just a few times. The J gene is TRBJ2-1, the V gene TRBV14; 12 positions agree with TRBD2. The CDR3 runs to 15 residues. The germline V gene has CDR1 SGHDN and CDR2 FVKESK. The V gene end was trimmed by 4 bases and the J gene end by 9 bases; junction bases not matched to a gene: 7. CDR3 protein: CASSLTSGRSFEQFF. The CDR3 nucleotides read TGTGCCAGCAGCCTCACTAGCGGGAGGAGCTTTGAGCAGTTCTTC.

This rearrangement joins TRBV29-1 to TRBJ2-4, with TRBD1 matching 9 bases. The CDR3 runs to 17 residues. CDR1 and CDR2 (germline): SQVTM, ANQGSEA. Trimming took 2 bases from V and 3 from J; bases not matched to a gene: 11. CDR3 amino acids: CSVELRTGVLGKNIQYF. CDR3 in DNA: TGCAGCGTTGAACTCCGGACAGGGGTGTTGGGCAAAAACATTCAGTACTTC.

V and J are TRBV11-2 and TRBJ1-2; D remains unclear. This CDR3 region has 14 residues. The ends were cut back, 6 bases at V and 2 bases at J, with 13 bases in the middle. The V gene's germline CDR1 is SGHAT and CDR2 FQNNGV. The CDR3 sequence is CASRPPALNYGYTF. Written as DNA, the CDR3 is TGTGCCAGCAGACCCCCGGCGCTGAACTATGGCTACACCTTC.

This clonotype has more than one count but fewer than ten. The chain recombines TRBV29-1 with TRBJ2-1; D not resolved. The CDR3 is made up of 14 amino acids. V was cut by 4 bases and J by 0 bases, with 10 bases left in between. Germline assignment: CDR1 SQVTM and CDR2 ANQGSEA. The CDR3 DNA follows: TGCAGCGTTGTAGGGCTCGACTCCTACAATGAGCAGTTCTTC. Protein product: CSVVGLDSYNEQFF.

The chain carries TRBV2 and TRBJ2-1; tentatively, D is TRBD2 (5 bases). V lost 7 bases to trimming and J lost 0 bases, with 13 bases between them. This CDR3 has 15 amino acids. Germline V gene lookup returns CDR1 SNHLY and CDR2 FYNNEI. The CDR3 DNA reads TGTGCCAGCATCGTCGACTACGCCTCCTACAATGAGCAGTTCTTC. Encoded protein: CASIVDYASYNEQFF.

The chain is built from TRBV18 and TRBJ2-4; D ambiguous. With 4 bases removed from V and 7 bases from J, the gap between germline ends came to 11 bases. The CDR3 has 13 residues. Germline CDR1 KGHSH, CDR2 LQKENI. The CDR3 DNA follows: TGTGCCAGCTCACTAAGTCTATATAACATTCAGTACTTC. It codes for CASSLSLYNIQYF.

This chain links TRBV9 with TRBJ2-2, with D perhaps TRBD2 (6 bases). V was trimmed by 2 bases and J by 2 bases, leaving 10 bases between them. Looked up from germline, CDR1 is SGDLS and CDR2 is YYNGEE. The CDR3 covers 15 residues. The CDR3 DNA is TGTGCCAGCAGCGTTAGCGGCAGCAACACCGGGGAGCTGTTTTTT. Amino acid sequence: CASSVSGSNTGELFF.

This clonotype was observed a handful of times. The chain has TRBV27 and TRBJ2-7; no clear D gene. Germline V CDR1 and CDR2: MNHEY, SMNVEV (reference sequence). The CDR3 extends over 14 amino acids. V shed 2 bases and J shed 0 bases, with 8 bases lying between them. CDR3: CASSLKGNSYEQYF. The CDR3 bases are TGTGCCAGCAGTTTAAAAGGTAACTCCTACGAGCAGTACTTC.

This clonotype was seen only a few times. The V and J genes are TRBV5-5 and TRBJ2-7; possible D gene TRBD1, 6 bases. The germline V gene encodes CDR1 SGHKS and CDR2 YYEKEE (reference sequence). The V and J ends lost 6 bases and 0 bases respectively, with 19 bases between them. This CDR3 contains 16 residues. CDR3 in DNA: TGTGCCAGCACCTTATCTCTCGACAGGATCTCCTACGAGCAGTACTTC. This gives the protein CASTLSLDRISYEQYF. The whole variable domain, filled in from reference TRBV5-5 and TRBJ2-7, reads DAGVTQSPTHLIKTRGQQVTLRCSPISGHKSVSWYQQVLGQGPQFIFQYYEKEERGRGNFPDRFSARQFPNYSSELNVNALLLGDSALYLCASTLSLDRISYEQYFGPGTRLTVT.

This clonotype was seen at least ten times. The CDR3 DNA sequence: TGCGCCAGCAGCTTGGAGCCAGGGGGAGCCAAAAACATTCAGTACTTC. This sequence encodes CASSLEPGGAKNIQYF. The J gene is TRBJ2-4, the V gene TRBV5-1; 7 bases are a match to TRBD1. The CDR3 consists of 16 residues. V was clipped by 0 bases and J by 0 bases; unmatched bases: 3. From germline, CDR1 is SGHRS and CDR2 YFSETQ.

This clonotype came up many times. The chain carries TRBV20-1 and TRBJ2-7, with 10 bases identical to TRBD1. The CDR3 consists of 12 residues. CDR1 is DFQATT, CDR2 SNEGSKA, per germline (reference sequence). Losses at the gene ends were 7 bases for V and 3 bases for J; bases not matched to a gene: 3. The CDR3 loop is CSGRTGGYEQYF. The CDR3 bases are TGCAGTGGAAGGACAGGGGGCTACGAGCAGTACTTC.

This clonotype was detected ten times or more. V gene TRBV2 combines with J gene TRBJ1-5; 7 nucleotides align to TRBD1. The CDR3 totals 14 residues. With 6 bases clipped from V and 4 bases from J, the junction kept 6 bases outside the gene matches. CDR1 and CDR2 from the germline V gene are SNHLY and FYNNEI. The chain's CDR3 is CASRGDSSNQPQHF. The DNA for the CDR3 is TGTGCCAGCAGGGGGGACAGTTCTAATCAGCCCCAGCATTTT.

The chain has TRBV20-1 and TRBJ2-7; D might be TRBD1 or TRBD2, each matching 5 bases. V was cut by 4 bases and J by 4 bases, with 14 bases left in between. From germline, CDR1 is DFQATT and CDR2 SNEGSKA (reference sequence). The CDR3 is made up of 13 amino acids. CDR3 bases: TGCAGTGCTAAGAACCTGGGGGTTTACGAGCAGTACTTC. It codes for CSAKNLGVYEQYF.

The V gene is TRBV9, the J gene TRBJ2-2; 9 nucleotides line up with TRBD1. Germline V CDR1 and CDR2: SGDLS, YYNGEE. CDR3 length: 16 amino acids. The J segment lost 1 base and the V segment lost 4 bases, leaving 5 bases of the junction unmatched. The CDR3 region is CASSTRTGENTGELFF. For the CDR3, the DNA is TGTGCCAGCAGCACTAGGACAGGGGAGAACACCGGGGAGCTGTTTTTT. Variable domain in full (rest from reference TRBV9 and TRBJ2-2): DSGVTQTPKHLITATGQRVTLRCSPRSGDLSVYWYQQSLDQGLQFLIQYYNGEERAKGNILERFSAQQFPDLHSELNLSSLELGDSALYFCASSTRTGENTGELFFGEGSRLTVL.